Listed below are T cell receptor beta chains from one sample, sequenced in a study of patients and donors after allogeneic stem cell transplantation. TCRdb recomputed calls from the RT-PCR reads with MiXCR, one row per CDR3 protein. The sample gives more than 20,000 distinct CDR3 sequences, 35% to 45% of which show up once; 65% to 80% is in the top ten. Specimen: blood, either unsorted or a sorted T cell fraction (not recorded which). These receptors were collected from a human donor who was either an allogeneic HSCT recipient or a stem cell or donor lymphocyte infusion donor (not recorded which). It is not recorded whose cells these are; they may come from a transplant donor. CDR3s include the opening cysteine and the closing phenylalanine or tryptophan. The order of the fields is J gene, V gene, CDR3 length, CDR3 protein.

>TRBJ1-6|TRBV7-9|15
CASSPLQGMDSPLHF
>TRBJ2-7|TRBV5-1|13
CASSWDSHYEQYF
>TRBJ1-5|TRBV7-9|14
CASSPSGGNQPQHF
>TRBJ1-2|TRBV2|14
CASSESVREGGYTF
>TRBJ1-5|TRBV27|16
CASSSSPQVNHQPQHF
>TRBJ2-7|TRBV5-4|10
CASSLKEQYF
>TRBJ2-2|TRBV5-1|16
CASSLVAGANTGELFF
>TRBJ1-1|TRBV9|13
CASSVQTNTEAFF
>TRBJ2-7|TRBV6-5|14
CASSYGDGPYEQYF
>TRBJ1-6|TRBV5-1|18
CASSLGVAVSSYNSPLHF
>TRBJ2-3|TRBV12-3/TRBV12-4|17
CASSFALAGGGRDTQYF
>TRBJ2-3|TRBV9|16
CASSVGWRERTDTQYF
>TRBJ1-1|TRBV19|14
CASSTQGGGTEAFF
>TRBJ2-7|TRBV7-9|13
CASTQPGSYEQYF
>TRBJ2-3|TRBV6-5|13
CASMRGATDTQYF
>TRBJ2-7|TRBV29-1|13
CSVVDGTAYEQYF
>TRBJ2-7|TRBV20-1|14
CSARDYWGAYEQYF